These T cell receptor beta chains were read from a single sample in a study of T cell changes during pregnancy in multiple sclerosis. Sequenced by immunoSEQ multiplex PCR; TCRdb stores in-frame clones only, minus some. The data show about 50,000 clones, more than 90% seen once. Source: CD8+ T cells from peripheral blood mononuclear cells, taken after pregnancy. These receptors were collected from a female donor with multiple sclerosis, enrolled in a pregnancy study. CDR3s include the opening cysteine and the closing phenylalanine or tryptophan. The D gene is left open where the match is weak. The listing skips clone size in some rows; elsewhere it reads once, few, many or a size class.

CASSLKGQGKFGGETQYF | TGTGCCAGCAGCTTAAAGGGACAGGGGAAGTTCGGAGGGGAGACCCAGTACTTC | TRBD1 | once | TRBJ2-5 | TRBV7-3
CASSTMGGGNEAFF | TGTGCCAGTAGTACCATGGGGGGTGGTAATGAAGCTTTCTTT | . | medium-sized | TRBJ1-1 | TRBV19
CASTRRRGGVTEAFF | TGTGCCAGCACACGACGGCGAGGGGGTGTCACTGAAGCTTTCTTT | . | . | TRBJ1-1 | TRBV27
CASSSGQGLDTEAFF | TGTGCCAGCAGCTCGGGACAGGGGTTGGACACTGAAGCTTTCTTT | TRBD1 | . | TRBJ1-1 | TRBV7-3
CASSLIIAWDRGRHEQYF | TGTGCCAGCAGCTTAATCATTGCATGGGACAGGGGTCGTCACGAGCAGTACTTC | TRBD1 | . | TRBJ2-7 | TRBV7-3
CASSQERTASNQPQHF | TGCGCCAGCAGCCAAGAAAGGACAGCTAGCAATCAGCCCCAGCATTTT | . | . | TRBJ1-5 | TRBV4-1
CASSTRDRVGGELFF | TGTGCCAGTAGTACCCGGGACAGGGTTGGCGGGGAGCTGTTTTTT | TRBD1 | . | TRBJ2-2 | TRBV19
CASSLGRDGYTF | TGTGCCAGCAGCTTAGGCAGGGATGGCTACACCTTC | . | . | TRBJ1-2 | TRBV7-9
CASSIVLGLAGTNEQFF | TGTGCCAGTAGTATTGTTCTGGGGCTAGCGGGGACCAATGAGCAGTTCTTC | TRBD2 | . | TRBJ2-1 | TRBV19
CASSQVRTGIYNEQFF | TGTGCCAGCAGCCAAGTCCGGACAGGGATCTACAATGAGCAGTTCTTC | TRBD1 | . | TRBJ2-1 | TRBV14
CASSVTPQLTGGNYGYTF | TGTGCCAGCAGCGTAACTCCTCAACTGACAGGCGGAAACTATGGCTACACCTTC | . | . | TRBJ1-2 | TRBV9
CASSEGRGRDEQFF | TGTGCCAGCAGTGAAGGCAGGGGGCGCGATGAGCAGTTCTTC | TRBD1 | . | TRBJ2-1 | TRBV6-1
CASSLAHLAGYANEQFF | TGTGCCAGCAGCTTAGCCCATCTAGCGGGTTACGCCAATGAGCAGTTCTTC | TRBD2 | once | TRBJ2-1 | TRBV13
CASSLGWTGVEQYF | TGTGCCAGCAGCTTAGGGTGGACAGGGGTTGAGCAGTACTTC | TRBD1 | . | TRBJ2-7 | TRBV7-9
CAWSSLPGQGADTQYF | TGTGCCTGGAGTTCCCTTCCGGGACAGGGGGCAGATACGCAATATTTT | TRBD1 | . | TRBJ2-3 | TRBV30
CASSLEGARTEAFF | TGTGCCAGCAGCTTAGAGGGGGCAAGGACTGAAGCTTTCTTT | TRBD1 | once | TRBJ1-1 | TRBV7-6